This T cell receptor beta chain was captured in a study of human T cells and chemical hapten exposure. This clonotype has at least ten counts. V gave up 0 bases and J gave up 6 bases, with 7 bases separating them. CDR1 and CDR2 from the germline V gene are MNHEY and SVGEGT. The CDR3 extends over 13 amino acids. TCRdb independently ran MiXCR on the RACE reads; one entry per CDR3 protein. The sample records around 340,000 distinct CDR3 sequences, about 7% being singletons. The sample's time point: patch test 1, 2 weeks after DPC sensitization. Treatment reported: therapeutic diphenylcyclopropenone sensitization with weekly scalp DPC.

The receptor was isolated from a young woman with alopecia areata. Some clones in this sample may be carry-over from other donors' samples. The sample was whole blood, taken in connection with sensitization to the hapten diphenylcyclopropenone (DPC). V usage is TRBV6-2 or TRBV6-3 and J usage is TRBJ2-3; D gene unclear. CDR3 amino acids: CASSYSILDTQYF. The CDR3 DNA reads as TGTGCCAGCAGTTACTCGATACTGGATACGCAGTATTTT.